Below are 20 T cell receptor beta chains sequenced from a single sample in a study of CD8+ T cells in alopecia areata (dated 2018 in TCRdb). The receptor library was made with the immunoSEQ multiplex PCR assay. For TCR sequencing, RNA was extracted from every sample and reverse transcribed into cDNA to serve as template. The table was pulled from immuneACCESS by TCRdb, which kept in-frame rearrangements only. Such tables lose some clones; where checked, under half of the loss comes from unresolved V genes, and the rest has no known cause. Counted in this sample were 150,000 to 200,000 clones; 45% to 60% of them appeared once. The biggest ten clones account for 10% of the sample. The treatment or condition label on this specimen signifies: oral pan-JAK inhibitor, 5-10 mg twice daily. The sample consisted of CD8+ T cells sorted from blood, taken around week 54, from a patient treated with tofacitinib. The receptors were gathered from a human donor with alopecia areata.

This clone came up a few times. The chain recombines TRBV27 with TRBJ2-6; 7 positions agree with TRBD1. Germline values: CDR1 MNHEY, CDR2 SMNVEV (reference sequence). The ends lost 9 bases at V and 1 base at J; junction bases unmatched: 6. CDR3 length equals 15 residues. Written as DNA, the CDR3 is TGTGCCAGTAAAATACAGGGGTCTGGGGCCAACGTCCTGACTTTC. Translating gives CASKIQGSGANVLTF.

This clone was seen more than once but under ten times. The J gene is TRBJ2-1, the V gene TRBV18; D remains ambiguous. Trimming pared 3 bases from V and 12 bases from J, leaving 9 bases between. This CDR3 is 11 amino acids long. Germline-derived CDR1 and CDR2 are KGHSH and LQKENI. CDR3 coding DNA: TGTGCCAGCTCACCCGCCACACTGCAGTTCTTC. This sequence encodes CASSPATLQFF.

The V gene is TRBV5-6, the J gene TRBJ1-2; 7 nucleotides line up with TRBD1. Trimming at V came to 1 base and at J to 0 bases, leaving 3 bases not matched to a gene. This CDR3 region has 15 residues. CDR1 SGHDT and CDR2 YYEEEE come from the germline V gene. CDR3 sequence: CASSLTGDANYGYTF. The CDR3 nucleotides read TGTGCCAGCAGCTTGACAGGGGACGCTAACTATGGCTACACCTTC.

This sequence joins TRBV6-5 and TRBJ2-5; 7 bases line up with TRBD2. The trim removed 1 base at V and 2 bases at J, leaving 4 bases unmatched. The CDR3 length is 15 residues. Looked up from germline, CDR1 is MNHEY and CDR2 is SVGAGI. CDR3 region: CASSYFRDYQETQYF. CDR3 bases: TGTGCCAGCAGTTACTTTCGGGACTATCAAGAGACCCAGTACTTC.

Here the CDR3 reads CASSVQYVYEQYF. The CDR3 nucleotides read TGTGCCAGCAGTGTTCAGTACGTCTACGAGCAGTACTTC. The chain combines TRBV6-1 with TRBJ2-7; D gene ambiguous. The V and J ends lost 4 bases and 3 bases respectively, with 10 bases between them. The CDR3 runs to 13 residues. Germline V CDR1 and CDR2: MNHNS, SASEGT.

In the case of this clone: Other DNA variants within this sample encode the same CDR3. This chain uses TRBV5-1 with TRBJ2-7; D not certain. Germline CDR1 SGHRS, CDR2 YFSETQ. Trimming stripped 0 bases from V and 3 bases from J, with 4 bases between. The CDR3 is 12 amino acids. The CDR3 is CASSLDDYEQYF. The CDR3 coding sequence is TGCGCCAGCAGCTTGGACGACTACGAGCAGTACTTC. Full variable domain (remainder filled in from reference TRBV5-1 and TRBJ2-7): KAGVTQTPRYLIKTRGQQVTLSCSPISGHRSVSWYQQTPGQGLQFLFEYFSETQRNKGNFPGRFSGRQFSNSRSEMNVSTLELGDSALYLCASSLDDYEQYFGPGTRLTVT.

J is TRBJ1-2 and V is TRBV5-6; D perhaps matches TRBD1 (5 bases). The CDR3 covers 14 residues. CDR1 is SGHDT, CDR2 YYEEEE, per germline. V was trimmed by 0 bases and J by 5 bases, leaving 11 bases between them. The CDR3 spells CASSLAAEGYGYTF. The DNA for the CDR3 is TGTGCCAGCAGCTTGGCGGCTGAGGGGTATGGCTACACCTTC.

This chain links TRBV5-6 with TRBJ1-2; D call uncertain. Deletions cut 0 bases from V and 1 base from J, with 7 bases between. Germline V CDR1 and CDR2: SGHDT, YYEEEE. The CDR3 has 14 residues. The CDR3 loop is CASSLVESNYGYTF. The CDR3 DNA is TGTGCCAGCAGCTTGGTTGAGAGTAACTATGGCTACACCTTC. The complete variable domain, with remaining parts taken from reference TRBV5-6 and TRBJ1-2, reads DAGVTQSPTHLIKTRGQQVTLRCSPKSGHDTVSWYQQALGQGPQFIFQYYEEEERQRGNFPDRFSGHQFPNYSSELNVNALLLGDSALYLCASSLVESNYGYTFGSGTRLTVV.

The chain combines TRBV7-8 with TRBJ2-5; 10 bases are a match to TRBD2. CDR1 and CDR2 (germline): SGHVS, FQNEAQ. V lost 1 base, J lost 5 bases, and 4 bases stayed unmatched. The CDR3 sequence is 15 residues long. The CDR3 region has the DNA TGTGCCAGCAGCTTAGGAGCGGGGGGGCCGGAGACCCAGTACTTC. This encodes CASSLGAGGPETQYF.

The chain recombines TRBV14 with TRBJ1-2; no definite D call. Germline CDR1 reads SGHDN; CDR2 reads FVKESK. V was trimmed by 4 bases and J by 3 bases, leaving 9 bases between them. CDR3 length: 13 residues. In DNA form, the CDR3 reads TGTGCCAGCAGCCCCGCCCAGCACTATGGCTACACCTTC. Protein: CASSPAQHYGYTF.

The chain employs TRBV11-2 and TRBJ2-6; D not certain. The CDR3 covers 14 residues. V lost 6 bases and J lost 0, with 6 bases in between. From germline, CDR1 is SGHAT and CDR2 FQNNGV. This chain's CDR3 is CASRGGSGANVLTF. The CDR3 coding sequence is TGTGCCAGCAGGGGTGGCTCTGGGGCCAACGTCCTGACTTTC. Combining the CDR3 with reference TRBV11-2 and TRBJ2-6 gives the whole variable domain EAGVAQSPRYKIIEKRQSVAFWCNPISGHATLYWYQQILGQGPKLLIQFQNNGVVDDSQLPKDRFSAERLKGVDSTLKIQPAKLEDSAVYLCASRGGSGANVLTFGAGSRLTVL.

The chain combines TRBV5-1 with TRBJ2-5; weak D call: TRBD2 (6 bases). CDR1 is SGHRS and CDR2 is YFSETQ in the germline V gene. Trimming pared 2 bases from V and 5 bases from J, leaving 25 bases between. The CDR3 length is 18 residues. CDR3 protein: CASSLPGVAEPPLETQYF. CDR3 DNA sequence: TGCGCCAGCAGCTTACCGGGAGTAGCCGAACCACCATTGGAGACCCAGTACTTC.

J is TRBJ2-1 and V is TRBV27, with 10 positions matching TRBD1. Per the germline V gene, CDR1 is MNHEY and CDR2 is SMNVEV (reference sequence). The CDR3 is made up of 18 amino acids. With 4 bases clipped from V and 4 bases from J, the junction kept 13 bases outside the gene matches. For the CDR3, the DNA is TGTGCCAGCAGTTCCTTTGAGGGACAGGGGATCAGGTACAATGAGCAGTTCTTC. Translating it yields CASSSFEGQGIRYNEQFF.

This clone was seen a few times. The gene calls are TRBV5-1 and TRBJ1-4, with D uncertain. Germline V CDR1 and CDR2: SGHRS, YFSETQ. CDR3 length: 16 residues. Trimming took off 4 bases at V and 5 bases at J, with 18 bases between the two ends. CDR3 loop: CASSPDRRISNEKLFF. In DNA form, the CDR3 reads TGCGCCAGCAGCCCGGACCGTCGGATATCGAATGAAAAACTGTTTTTT.

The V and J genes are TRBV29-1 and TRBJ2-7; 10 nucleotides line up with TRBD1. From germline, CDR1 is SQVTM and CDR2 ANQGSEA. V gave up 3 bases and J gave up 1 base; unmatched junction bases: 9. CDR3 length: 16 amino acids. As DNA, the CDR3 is TGCAGCGTTGATATGGCCCCGGGACAGGGGTCCTACGAGCAGTACTTC. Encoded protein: CSVDMAPGQGSYEQYF.

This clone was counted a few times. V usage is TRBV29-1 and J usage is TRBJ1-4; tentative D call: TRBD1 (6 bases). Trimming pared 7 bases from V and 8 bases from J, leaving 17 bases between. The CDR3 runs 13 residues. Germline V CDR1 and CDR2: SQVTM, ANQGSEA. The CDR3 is CSADGGGHEKLFF. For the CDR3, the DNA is TGCAGCGCCGACGGAGGGGGACACGAAAAACTGTTTTTT.

In nucleotides, the CDR3 is TGTGCCTGGAGTTACGCTACAGGGGTGATCTATGGCTACACCTTC. It is translated as CAWSYATGVIYGYTF. J is TRBJ1-2 and V is TRBV30, with 7 bases identical to TRBD1. V shed 2 bases and J 4 bases; nucleotides not matched to a gene: 10. Germline CDR1 reads GTSNPN; CDR2 reads SVGIG (reference sequence). The CDR3 is 15 amino acids.

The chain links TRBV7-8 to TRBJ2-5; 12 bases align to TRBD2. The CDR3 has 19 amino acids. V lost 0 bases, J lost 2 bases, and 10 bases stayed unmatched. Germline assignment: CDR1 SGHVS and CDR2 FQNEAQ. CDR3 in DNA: TGTGCCAGCAGCTTAGCGGTACTAGCGGGGGGCAACCTACAAGAGACCCAGTACTTC. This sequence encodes CASSLAVLAGGNLQETQYF.

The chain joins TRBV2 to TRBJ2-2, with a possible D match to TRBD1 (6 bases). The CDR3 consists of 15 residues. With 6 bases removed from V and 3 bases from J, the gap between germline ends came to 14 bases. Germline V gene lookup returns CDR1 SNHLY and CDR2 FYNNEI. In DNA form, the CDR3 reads TGTGCCAGCAGACTGACAGGCCTGGACACCGGGGAGCTGTTTTTT. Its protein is CASRLTGLDTGELFF.

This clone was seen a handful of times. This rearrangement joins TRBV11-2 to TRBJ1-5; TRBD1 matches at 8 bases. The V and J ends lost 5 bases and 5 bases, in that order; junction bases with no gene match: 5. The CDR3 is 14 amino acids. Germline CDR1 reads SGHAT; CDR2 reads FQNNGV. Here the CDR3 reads CASSPGQAYQPQHF. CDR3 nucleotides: TGTGCCAGCAGCCCGGGACAGGCTTATCAGCCCCAGCATTTT.